These T cell receptor beta chains were read from a single sample in a study of blood T cell repertoires in COVID-19. Profiling relied on immunoSEQ multiplex PCR, and the TCRdb table lists in-frame clones only, not all of them. The data contain about 170,000 clones, 70% to 90% of them singletons. The sequencing input was peripheral blood. The receptors shown here come from a woman older than 75 with COVID-19, enrolled during active disease. Each CDR3 is given with its conserved first and last residue. D genes are given only for firm matches. Clone sizes are given selectively: once, few, many, or a class where the clone is expanded.

d_gene,abundance,j_gene,v_gene,CDR3nt,CDR3aa
TRBD1,.,TRBJ2-2,TRBV7-8,TGTGCCAGCAGCCTATACAGGGGGCCGGAGACCGGGGAGCTGTTTTTT,CASSLYRGPETGELFF
TRBD1,.,TRBJ1-1,TRBV5-1,TGCGCCAGCAGCGGCGGGACAGGGGGGGAAGCTTTCTTT,CASSGGTGGEAFF
.,.,TRBJ1-5,TRBV7-2,TGTGCCAGCAGCTTAACCAGGGAACAGCCCCAGCATTTT,CASSLTREQPQHF
TRBD2,.,TRBJ2-1,TRBV19,TGTGCCAGTAGTATAGGTACTAGCGGGAGCTACAATGAGCAGTTCTTC,CASSIGTSGSYNEQFF
.,.,TRBJ2-1,TRBV18,TGTGCCAGCTCACCACTTGGGGGGAGTTCCTACAATGAGCAGTTCTTC,CASSPLGGSSYNEQFF
.,once,TRBJ2-7,TRBV18,TGTGCCAGCTCACCAACGGTCACCTACGAGCAGTACTTC,CASSPTVTYEQYF
TRBD1,few,TRBJ1-2,TRBV27,TGTGCCAGCAGCCGAAGACAGGGGGCGCTTCCAGGCTACACCTTC,CASSRRQGALPGYTF
.,.,TRBJ1-2,TRBV6-2/TRBV6-3,TGTGCCAGCAGTTACTTGCAGGACTATGGCTACACCTTC,CASSYLQDYGYTF
.,.,TRBJ2-7,TRBV19,TGTGCCAGTAGTGGTCTCCTGAGGTGGTACGAGCAGTACTTC,CASSGLLRWYEQYF
.,.,TRBJ2-3,TRBV9,TGTGCCAGCAGGGGACTCAACACAGATACGCAGTATTTT,CASRGLNTDTQYF
TRBD1,.,TRBJ2-3,TRBV6-6,TGTGCCAGCAGTTCGACAGGGCTATCTGCAGATACGCAGTATTTT,CASSSTGLSADTQYF
TRBD1,.,TRBJ1-6,TRBV18,TGTGCCAGCTCATCTACAGGGGCTGATTCACCCCTCCACTTT,CASSSTGADSPLHF
.,.,TRBJ1-1,TRBV5-5,TGTGCCAGCAGCTTGGGATACAGTACTGAAGCTTTCTTT,CASSLGYSTEAFF
.,.,TRBJ2-5,TRBV30,TGTGCCTGGAGTTTTCTGGCCAGGGGGAGGGAGACCCAGTACTTC,CAWSFLARGRETQYF
.,.,TRBJ2-2,TRBV2,TGTGCCAGCAGTGAAATGGGCGCCTACACCGGGGAGCTGTTTTTT,CASSEMGAYTGELFF
.,few,TRBJ1-4,TRBV2,TGTGCCAGCAATGTCAGGGGCGAACCAAGTGAAAAACTGTTTTTT,CASNVRGEPSEKLFF
.,.,TRBJ2-5,TRBV9,TGTGCCAGCAGCGTAGATGGGGCCTCTAAGACCCAGTACTTC,CASSVDGASKTQYF
.,.,TRBJ1-1,TRBV5-5,TGTGCCAGCAGCTACGGTGGGCGAGCTTTCTTT,CASSYGGRAFF
TRBD1,.,TRBJ2-7,TRBV2,TGTGCCAGCAGTGTGGCAGGGGGCCACTACGAGCAGTACTTC,CASSVAGGHYEQYF
TRBD2,.,TRBJ2-1,TRBV7-2,TGTGCCAGCAGCTTAGTCTCTATCGCGGGAGGAGGCAATGAGCAGTTCTTC,CASSLVSIAGGGNEQFF
.,.,TRBJ1-2,TRBV5-6,TGTGCCAGCAGCTTAGGCCCGGGTTACGGCTATGGCTACACCTTC,CASSLGPGYGYGYTF
.,.,TRBJ2-7,TRBV18,TGTGCCAGCTCACCACCCCCGGGCTCCTACGAGCAGTACTTC,CASSPPPGSYEQYF
TRBD2,few,TRBJ2-3,TRBV7-3,TGTGCCAGCAGCTTTTCGGCGGGGGGATTGTCTGATACGCAGTATTTT,CASSFSAGGLSDTQYF
.,.,TRBJ2-3,TRBV2,TGTGCCAGCAGTGATGCGGGGCGGGGTAATTCGTATACGCAGTATTTT,CASSDAGRGNSYTQYF
.,.,TRBJ1-1,TRBV18,TGTGCCAGCTCACCAGCCAGGACCAGGGCTAACACTGAAGCTTTCTTT,CASSPARTRANTEAFF
TRBD2,few,TRBJ2-7,TRBV2,TGTGCCAGCAGACCCGCTAGCGGGAGAGCCCACGAGCAGTACTTC,CASRPASGRAHEQYF
.,.,TRBJ2-3,TRBV11-3,TGTGCCAGCAGCTTAGGAGGTGAAGCGGATACGCAGTATTTT,CASSLGGEADTQYF
.,once,TRBJ2-3,TRBV30,TGTGCCTGGAGTGTCCAGGGCACAGATACGCAGTATTTT,CAWSVQGTDTQYF
.,.,TRBJ1-3,TRBV6-5,TGTGCCAGCAGTTACGCGGGGGAGACTGGAAACACCATATATTTT,CASSYAGETGNTIYF
.,.,TRBJ2-4,TRBV10-1,TGCGCCAGCAGTGAGTCAGTTCTCGGCATTCAGTACTTC,CASSESVLGIQYF
.,.,TRBJ2-5,TRBV5-6,TGTGCCAGCAGCCCCGCGGTGTACCAAGAGACCCAGTACTTC,CASSPAVYQETQYF
TRBD1,.,TRBJ1-2,TRBV18,TGTGCCAGCTCACCATTATCCGGACAGGCGGACTATGGCTACACCTTC,CASSPLSGQADYGYTF
.,.,TRBJ2-2,TRBV7-6,TGTGCCAGCAGCTTTCCCGGGAATGTCGGGGAGCTGTTTTTT,CASSFPGNVGELFF
TRBD2,.,TRBJ2-7,TRBV28,TGTGCCAGCAGTTCCCCAGGGACTAGCTACGAGCAGTACTTC,CASSSPGTSYEQYF
TRBD2,.,TRBJ2-7,TRBV27,TGTGCCAGCAGTTTCGAAGCGGGAGGCTGGGGCGAGCAGTACTTC,CASSFEAGGWGEQYF
TRBD1,.,TRBJ2-3,TRBV19,TGTGCCAGTAGTACGACAGGGGCGAGCACAGATACGCAGTATTTT,CASSTTGASTDTQYF
TRBD2,.,TRBJ2-7,TRBV9,TGTGCCAGCAGCGTAGCCCCAGCGGGGGCCCACGAGCAGTACTTC,CASSVAPAGAHEQYF
TRBD2,.,TRBJ2-5,TRBV6-6,TGTGCCAGCAGAGTAGCGGGGGGCCTCTCTGAGACCCAGTACTTC,CASRVAGGLSETQYF
.,.,TRBJ1-5,TRBV27,TGTGCCAGCAGTCCGTCCAGGGGTCGTCAGCCCCAGCATTTT,CASSPSRGRQPQHF
.,few,TRBJ1-3,TRBV7-2,TGTGCCAGCAGTGTCGAGAGGGCGGGGGCTGGAAACACCATATATTTT,CASSVERAGAGNTIYF
.,.,TRBJ1-2,TRBV6-5,TGTGCCAGCAGCCGGGCTAACTATGGCTACACCTTC,CASSRANYGYTF
TRBD2,.,TRBJ2-7,TRBV20-1,TGCAGTGCCGGGGGGTCTACCGAGCAGTACTTC,CSAGGSTEQYF
.,.,TRBJ2-5,TRBV29-1,TGCAGCGGCGTACGGGGGGCCGGAGAGACCCAGTACTTC,CSGVRGAGETQYF
.,.,TRBJ1-3,TRBV7-8,TGTGCCAGCAGCTTAGAGAGGGCGGGGGGAAACACCATATATTTT,CASSLERAGGNTIYF
TRBD2,.,TRBJ2-2,TRBV19,TGTGCCAGTAGTGGACTAGCGGGGGACACCGGGGAGCTGTTTTTT,CASSGLAGDTGELFF
TRBD1,.,TRBJ1-1,TRBV23-1,TGCGCCAGCAGTCACCGCCCGGACAGGCCTCGGGAGAACACTGAAGCTTTCTTT,CASSHRPDRPRENTEAFF